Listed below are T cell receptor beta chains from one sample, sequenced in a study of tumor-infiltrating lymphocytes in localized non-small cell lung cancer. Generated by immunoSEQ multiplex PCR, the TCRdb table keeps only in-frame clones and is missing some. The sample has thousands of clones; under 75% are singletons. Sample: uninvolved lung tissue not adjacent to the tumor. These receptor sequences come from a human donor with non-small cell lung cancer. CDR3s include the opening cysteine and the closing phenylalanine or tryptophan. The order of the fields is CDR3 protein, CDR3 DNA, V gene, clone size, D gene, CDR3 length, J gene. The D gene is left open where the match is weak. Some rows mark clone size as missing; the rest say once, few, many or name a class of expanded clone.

CASSQGAANTEAFF	TGTGCCAGCAGCCAAGGTGCCGCGAACACTGAAGCTTTCTTT	TRBV4-2	few	-	14	TRBJ1-1
CASSLTELYEQYF	TGTGCCAGCAGCCTGACAGAACTCTACGAGCAGTACTTC	TRBV28	once	-	13	TRBJ2-7
CASSSRTSPGTDTQYF	TGTGCCAGCAGCTCAAGGACAAGCCCTGGCACAGATACGCAGTATTTT	TRBV5-4	few	-	16	TRBJ2-3
CASSTGTRKTEAFF	TGTGCCAGTAGTACCGGGACCCGGAAAACTGAAGCTTTCTTT	TRBV19	-	-	14	TRBJ1-1
CASRGSGQGNQPQHF	TGTGCCAGCAGGGGATCGGGCCAAGGCAATCAGCCCCAGCATTTT	TRBV28	-	-	15	TRBJ1-5
CASSEIWGAYEQYF	TGTGCCAGCAGTGAAATTTGGGGGGCCTACGAGCAGTACTTC	TRBV6-1	-	-	14	TRBJ2-7
CASSGPSGGADYDEQFF	TGTGCCAGCAGCGGTCCGAGCGGGGGGGCCGATTACGATGAGCAGTTCTTC	TRBV9	-	TRBD2	17	TRBJ2-1
CASSLGTGYGYTF	TGTGCCAGCAGTCTCGGGACAGGGTATGGCTACACCTTC	TRBV27	-	TRBD1	13	TRBJ1-2
CASSQTPNQPQHF	TGTGCCAGCAGCCAGACCCCCAATCAGCCCCAGCATTTT	TRBV7-2	-	-	13	TRBJ1-5
CASSLGRGSNEQFF	TGTGCCAGCAGCCTGGGGCGGGGTAGCAATGAGCAGTTCTTC	TRBV21-1	-	-	14	TRBJ2-1
CASSYLAANYGYTF	TGTGCCAGCAGTTATCTGGCAGCTAACTATGGCTACACCTTC	TRBV6-5	-	-	14	TRBJ1-2
CASSLVGASGYTF	TGTGCCAGCAGCTTAGTAGGGGCGAGCGGCTACACCTTC	TRBV11-2	-	-	13	TRBJ1-2
CASHSLAGGSWEQYF	TGTGCCAGCCACTCACTAGCGGGGGGGAGTTGGGAGCAGTACTTC	TRBV6-5	-	TRBD2	15	TRBJ2-7
CASSQDRTGEKLFF	TGCGCCAGCAGCCAAGACAGGACAGGCGAAAAACTGTTTTTT	TRBV4-1	-	TRBD1	14	TRBJ1-4
CASSFDSYEQYF	TGTGCCAGCAGCTTCGACAGCTACGAGCAGTACTTC	TRBV7-9	-	-	12	TRBJ2-7
CASREDRGGGGYTF	TGTGCCAGCAGGGAGGACAGGGGCGGCGGGGGCTACACCTTC	TRBV6-1	-	TRBD1	14	TRBJ1-2
CASSSTRARVLDGYTF	TGTGCCAGCAGCTCGACACGGGCACGCGTCCTAGATGGCTACACCTTC	TRBV7-3	-	-	16	TRBJ1-2
CASSPLGQGAGNTIYF	TGTGCCAGCAGCCCGCTGGGACAGGGGGCTGGAAACACCATATATTTT	TRBV9	-	TRBD1	16	TRBJ1-3
CASSLGASGVANEKLFF	TGTGCCAGCAGCTTAGGGGCATCGGGCGTGGCTAATGAAAAACTGTTTTTT	TRBV7-8	-	-	17	TRBJ1-4
CATLTGGVGTEAFF	TGTGCCACGCTTACTGGGGGTGTCGGCACTGAAGCTTTCTTT	TRBV10-3	-	-	14	TRBJ1-1
CASSPGQGRMNTEAFF	TGTGCCAGCAGCCCCGGACAGGGGAGGATGAACACTGAAGCTTTCTTT	TRBV11-1	-	TRBD1	16	TRBJ1-1
CASSLGTDSNQPQHF	TGTGCCAGCAGCTTGGGGACAGATAGCAATCAGCCCCAGCATTTT	TRBV11-1	-	TRBD1	15	TRBJ1-5
CSVARGANEKLFF	TGCAGCGTTGCCCGCGGAGCTAATGAAAAACTGTTTTTT	TRBV29-1	medium-sized	-	13	TRBJ1-4
CAWSEPDRTNEKLFF	TGTGCCTGGAGTGAGCCGGACAGAACTAATGAAAAACTGTTTTTT	TRBV30	-	-	15	TRBJ1-4
CASSSQGVGNEKLFF	TGTGCCAGCAGTTCGCAGGGGGTAGGAAATGAAAAACTGTTTTTT	TRBV27	-	TRBD1	15	TRBJ1-4
CASSLNEDRNYGYTF	TGTGCCAGCAGCTTAAACGAGGACCGCAACTATGGCTACACCTTC	TRBV7-9	-	-	15	TRBJ1-2
CASSPLDRNNEQFF	TGTGCCAGCAGTCCCCTCGACAGGAACAATGAGCAGTTCTTC	TRBV27	few	-	14	TRBJ2-1
CASSPAGGAEGYTF	TGCGCCAGCAGCCCCGCGGGGGGGGCGGAAGGCTACACCTTC	TRBV5-1	-	-	14	TRBJ1-2
CASSFFSGGAGARTDTQYF	TGTGCCAGCAGCTTTTTTAGCGGCGGAGCGGGGGCCCGCACAGATACGCAGTATTTT	TRBV5-4	-	TRBD2	19	TRBJ2-3
CASSIVGARGYGYTF	TGTGCCAGTAGTATAGTGGGGGCGCGCGGCTATGGCTACACCTTC	TRBV19	-	-	15	TRBJ1-2
CASGNYEQYF	TGTGCCAGCGGGAATTACGAGCAGTACTTC	TRBV27	few	-	10	TRBJ2-7
CASSEAVGPGDTGELFF	TGTGCCAGCAGTGAAGCAGTAGGACCGGGGGACACCGGGGAGCTGTTTTTT	TRBV2	-	-	17	TRBJ2-2
CAITPDPTSYEQYF	TGTGCCATCACCCCGGACCCTACCTCCTACGAGCAGTACTTC	TRBV10-3	once	-	14	TRBJ2-7
CASSADRGDTEAFF	TGTGCCAGCAGTGCCGACAGGGGAGACACTGAAGCTTTCTTT	TRBV6-1	few	TRBD1	14	TRBJ1-1
CASSQVKTGGLNIQYF	TGTGCCAGCAGCCAAGTGAAAACAGGGGGCTTAAACATTCAGTACTTC	TRBV4-2	-	TRBD1	16	TRBJ2-4
CASSGRVNQPQHF	TGTGCCAGCAGTGGTCGGGTCAATCAGCCCCAGCATTTT	TRBV6-1	-	-	13	TRBJ1-5
CASSFTGPTYEQYF	TGTGCCAGCAGTTTTACAGGGCCAACCTACGAGCAGTACTTC	TRBV28	-	-	14	TRBJ2-7
CASSLGVGEQYF	TGTGCCAGCAGCTTGGGGGTGGGCGAGCAGTACTTC	TRBV5-4	large	-	12	TRBJ2-7
CATSTTLQGIIGDTQYF	TGTGCCACCAGCACTACTCTACAGGGGATCATCGGAGATACGCAGTATTTT	TRBV15	-	TRBD1	17	TRBJ2-3
CASSAQDLNSYEQYF	TGTGCCAGCAGCGCGCAAGACCTCAACTCCTACGAGCAGTACTTC	TRBV9	-	-	15	TRBJ2-7
CASSLVTGSTNEKLFF	TGTGCCAGCAGCTTAGTGACAGGGTCAACTAATGAAAAACTGTTTTTT	TRBV11-2	few	TRBD1	16	TRBJ1-4
CASSEVDKANYGYTF	TGTGCCAGCAGTGAAGTGGACAAAGCTAACTATGGCTACACCTTC	TRBV6-1	-	-	15	TRBJ1-2
CASCRLTTDHQPQHF	TGTGCCAGCTGCCGACTAACGACCGATCATCAGCCCCAGCATTTT	TRBV6-1	once	-	15	TRBJ1-5
CATSRDGVNQPQHF	TGTGCCACCAGCAGAGACGGGGTCAATCAGCCCCAGCATTTT	TRBV15	-	-	14	TRBJ1-5
CASSLAQGGNSYGYTF	TGTGCCAGCAGCTTAGCGCAAGGGGGCAATAGCTATGGCTACACCTTC	TRBV7-9	-	TRBD1	16	TRBJ1-2
CASSGDRVRCPYEQYF	TGCGCCAGCAGTGGTGACAGGGTGAGATGCCCATACGAGCAGTACTTC	TRBV10-1	-	TRBD1	16	TRBJ2-7